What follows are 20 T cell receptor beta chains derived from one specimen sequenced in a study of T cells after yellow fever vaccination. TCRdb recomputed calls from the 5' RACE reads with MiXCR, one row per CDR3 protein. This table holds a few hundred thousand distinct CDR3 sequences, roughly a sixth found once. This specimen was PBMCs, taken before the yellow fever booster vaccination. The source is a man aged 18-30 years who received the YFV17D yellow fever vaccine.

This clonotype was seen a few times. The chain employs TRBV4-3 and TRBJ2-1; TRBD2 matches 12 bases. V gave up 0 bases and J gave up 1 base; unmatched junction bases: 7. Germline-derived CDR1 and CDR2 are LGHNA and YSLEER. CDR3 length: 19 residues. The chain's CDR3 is CASSQDTSGGFSSYNEQFF. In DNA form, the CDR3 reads TGCGCCAGCAGCCAAGATACTAGCGGGGGGTTTAGTTCCTACAATGAGCAGTTCTTC.

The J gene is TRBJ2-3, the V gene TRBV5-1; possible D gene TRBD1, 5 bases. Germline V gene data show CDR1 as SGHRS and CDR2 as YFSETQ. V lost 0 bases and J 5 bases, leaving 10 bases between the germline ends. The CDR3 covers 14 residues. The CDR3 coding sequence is TGCGCCAGCAGCTTGGTCCAGGGTGTAGATACGCAGTATTTT. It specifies CASSLVQGVDTQYF. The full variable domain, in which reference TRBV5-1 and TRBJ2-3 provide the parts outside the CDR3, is KAGVTQTPRYLIKTRGQQVTLSCSPISGHRSVSWYQQTPGQGLQFLFEYFSETQRNKGNFPGRFSGRQFSNSRSEMNVSTLELGDSALYLCASSLVQGVDTQYFGPGTRLTVL.

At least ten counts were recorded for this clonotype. CDR3 amino acids: CASSLAGANTDTQYF. The CDR3 nucleotides read TGTGCCAGCAGTCTAGCGGGGGCCAACACAGATACGCAGTATTTT. V and J are TRBV28 and TRBJ2-3, with 10 bases that match TRBD2. CDR3 length: 15 amino acids. V lost 5 bases, J lost 2 bases, and 4 bases stayed unmatched. Germline values: CDR1 MDHEN, CDR2 SYDVKM.

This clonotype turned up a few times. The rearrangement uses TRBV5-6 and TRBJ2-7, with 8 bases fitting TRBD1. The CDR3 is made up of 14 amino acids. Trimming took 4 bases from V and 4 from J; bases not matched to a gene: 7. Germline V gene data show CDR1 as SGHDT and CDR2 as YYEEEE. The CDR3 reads CASSAHRGFYEQYF. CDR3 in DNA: TGTGCCAGCAGCGCCCACAGGGGGTTTTACGAGCAGTACTTC.

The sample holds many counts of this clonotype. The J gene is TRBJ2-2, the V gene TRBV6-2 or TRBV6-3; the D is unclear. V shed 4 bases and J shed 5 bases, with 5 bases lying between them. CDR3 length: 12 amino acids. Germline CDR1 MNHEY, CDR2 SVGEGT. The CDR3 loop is CASSSRTGELFF. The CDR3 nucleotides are TGTGCCAGCAGTTCGAGAACCGGGGAGCTGTTTTTT.

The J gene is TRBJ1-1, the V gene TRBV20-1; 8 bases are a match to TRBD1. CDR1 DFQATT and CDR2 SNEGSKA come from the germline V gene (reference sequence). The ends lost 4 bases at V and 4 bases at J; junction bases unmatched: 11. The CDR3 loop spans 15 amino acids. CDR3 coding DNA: TGCAGTGCTATTCCAGGGGGCCCCGGGTTCACTGAAGCTTTCTTT. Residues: CSAIPGGPGFTEAFF.

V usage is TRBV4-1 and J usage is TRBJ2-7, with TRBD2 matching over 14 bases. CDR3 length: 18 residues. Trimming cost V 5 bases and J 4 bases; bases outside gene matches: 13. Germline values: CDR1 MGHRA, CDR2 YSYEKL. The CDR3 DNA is TGCGCCAGCAGCGTAATGTATCGGACTAGCGGGGGGTGGTACGAGCAGTACTTC. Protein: CASSVMYRTSGGWYEQYF.

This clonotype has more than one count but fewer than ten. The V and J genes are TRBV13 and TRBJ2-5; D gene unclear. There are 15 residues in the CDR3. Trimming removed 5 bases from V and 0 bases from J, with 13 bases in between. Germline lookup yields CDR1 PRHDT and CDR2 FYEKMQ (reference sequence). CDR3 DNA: TGTGCCAGCAGCCCCAGGTCATGGTACCAAGAGACCCAGTACTTC. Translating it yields CASSPRSWYQETQYF.

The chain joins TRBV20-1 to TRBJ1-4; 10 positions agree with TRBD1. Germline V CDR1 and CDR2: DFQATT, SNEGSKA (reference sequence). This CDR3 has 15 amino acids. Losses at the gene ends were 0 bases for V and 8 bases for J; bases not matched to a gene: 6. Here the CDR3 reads CSARDPTGGPEKLFF. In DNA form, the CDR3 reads TGCAGTGCTAGAGATCCGACAGGGGGCCCCGAAAAACTGTTTTTT.

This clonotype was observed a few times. The CDR3 reads CASSLDRGQGEKLFF. The CDR3, as DNA: TGTGCCAGCAGCCTTGACAGGGGGCAAGGTGAAAAACTGTTTTTT. The chain couples TRBV3-1 to TRBJ1-4, with 10 positions matching TRBD1. CDR3 length: 15 amino acids. Unmatched junction bases numbered 6, after V lost 4 bases and J lost 7 bases. Germline V gives CDR1 LGHDT, CDR2 YNNKEL (reference sequence).

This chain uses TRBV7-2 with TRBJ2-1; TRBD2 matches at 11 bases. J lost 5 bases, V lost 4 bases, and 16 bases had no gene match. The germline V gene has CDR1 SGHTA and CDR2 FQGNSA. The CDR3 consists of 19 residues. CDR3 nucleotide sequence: TGTGCCAGCAGCTCAAGAGCAACTTCGGGACTAGCGGTGAACAATGAGCAGTTCTTC. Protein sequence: CASSSRATSGLAVNNEQFF.

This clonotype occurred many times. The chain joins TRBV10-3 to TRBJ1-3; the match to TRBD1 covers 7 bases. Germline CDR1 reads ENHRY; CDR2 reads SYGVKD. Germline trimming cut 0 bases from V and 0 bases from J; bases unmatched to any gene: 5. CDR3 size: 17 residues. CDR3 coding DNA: TGTGCCATCAGTGAGTCAAGACAGGGTTTCTCTGGAAACACCATATATTTT. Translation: CAISESRQGFSGNTIYF.

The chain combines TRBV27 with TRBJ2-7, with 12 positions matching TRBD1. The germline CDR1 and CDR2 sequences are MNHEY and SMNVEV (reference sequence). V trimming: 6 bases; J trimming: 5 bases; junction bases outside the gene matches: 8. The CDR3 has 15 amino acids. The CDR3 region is CASSPPGQGANEQYF. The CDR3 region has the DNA TGTGCCAGCAGCCCCCCGGGACAGGGGGCAAACGAGCAGTACTTC.

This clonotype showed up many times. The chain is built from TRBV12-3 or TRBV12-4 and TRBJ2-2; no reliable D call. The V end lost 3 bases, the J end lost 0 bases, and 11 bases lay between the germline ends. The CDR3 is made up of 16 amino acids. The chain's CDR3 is CASSFGRVTNTGELFF. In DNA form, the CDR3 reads TGTGCCAGCAGTTTTGGTAGGGTTACGAACACCGGGGAGCTGTTTTTT.

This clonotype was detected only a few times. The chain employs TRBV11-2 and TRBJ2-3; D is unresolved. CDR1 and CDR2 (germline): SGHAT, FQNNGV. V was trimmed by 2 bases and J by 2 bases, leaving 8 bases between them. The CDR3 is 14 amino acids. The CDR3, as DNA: TGTGCCAGCAGCTTACGAACTATCACAGATACGCAGTATTTT. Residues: CASSLRTITDTQYF. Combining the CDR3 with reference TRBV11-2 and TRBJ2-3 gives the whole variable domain EAGVAQSPRYKIIEKRQSVAFWCNPISGHATLYWYQQILGQGPKLLIQFQNNGVVDDSQLPKDRFSAERLKGVDSTLKIQPAKLEDSAVYLCASSLRTITDTQYFGPGTRLTVL.

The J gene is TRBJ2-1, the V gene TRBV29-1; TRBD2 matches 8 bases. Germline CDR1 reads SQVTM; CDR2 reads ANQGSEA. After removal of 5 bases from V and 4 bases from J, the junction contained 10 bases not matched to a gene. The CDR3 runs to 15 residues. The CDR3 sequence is CSVSVGSGGYNEQFF. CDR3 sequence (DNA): TGCAGCGTTTCGGTGGGCAGCGGGGGTTACAATGAGCAGTTCTTC.

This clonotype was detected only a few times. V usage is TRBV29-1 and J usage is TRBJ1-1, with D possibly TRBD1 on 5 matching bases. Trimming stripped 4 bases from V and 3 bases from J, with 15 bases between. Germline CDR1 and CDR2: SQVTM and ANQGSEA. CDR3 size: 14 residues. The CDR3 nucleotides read TGCAGCGTTGTCCGGGACGGATCGTACACTGAAGCTTTCTTT. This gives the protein CSVVRDGSYTEAFF.

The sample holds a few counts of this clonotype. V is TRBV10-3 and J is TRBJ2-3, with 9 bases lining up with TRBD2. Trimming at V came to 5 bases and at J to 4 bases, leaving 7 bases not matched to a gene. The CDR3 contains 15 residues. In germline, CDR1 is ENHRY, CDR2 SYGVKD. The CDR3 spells CAISMTAGGSDTQYF. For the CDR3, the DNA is TGTGCCATCAGTATGACGGCGGGAGGGTCAGATACGCAGTATTTT.

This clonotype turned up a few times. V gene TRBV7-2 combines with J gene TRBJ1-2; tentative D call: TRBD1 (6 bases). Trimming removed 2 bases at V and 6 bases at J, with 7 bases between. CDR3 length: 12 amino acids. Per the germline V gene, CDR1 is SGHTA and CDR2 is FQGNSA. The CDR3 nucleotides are TGTGCCAGCAGCTTAAACAGGGATGGCTACACCTTC. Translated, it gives CASSLNRDGYTF.

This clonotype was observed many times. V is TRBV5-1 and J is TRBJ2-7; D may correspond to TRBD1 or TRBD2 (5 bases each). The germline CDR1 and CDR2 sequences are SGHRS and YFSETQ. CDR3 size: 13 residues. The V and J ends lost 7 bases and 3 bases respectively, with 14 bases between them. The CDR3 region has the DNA TGCGCCAGCCGCCCAGGGACCCGCTACGAGCAGTACTTC. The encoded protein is CASRPGTRYEQYF.